A single sample is the source of the 10 T cell receptor beta chains below, sequenced in a study of radiation and T cells in renal cell carcinoma. Profiling relied on immunoSEQ multiplex PCR, and the TCRdb table lists in-frame clones only, not all of them. The repertoire consists of fewer than 200,000 clones, with 88% occurring once and the leading ten covering 11%. The time point was: blood 4 weeks post-SBRT, at nephrectomy. Treatment defined: 15 Gy SBRT to primary tumor, nephrectomy 4 weeks later. The source material was blood, sampled from a patient whose treatment included radiotherapy and nephrectomy. All receptors derive from a woman in her forties or fifties with renal cell carcinoma.

The V call is TRBV4-1, the J call TRBJ1-5; D gene uncertain. V gave up 4 bases and J gave up 5 bases, with 15 bases separating them. CDR1 and CDR2 from the germline V gene are MGHRA and YSYEKL. The CDR3 is made up of 15 amino acids. In nucleotides, the CDR3 is TGCGCCAGCAGCCTACTAACTGGGCCCTATCAGCCCCAGCATTTT. As protein: CASSLLTGPYQPQHF.

This chain joins TRBV7-2 and TRBJ2-6, with D hard to call. The CDR3 runs to 17 residues. Trimming pared 0 bases from V and 0 bases from J, leaving 9 bases between. Germline V gene sequence: CDR1 SGHTA, CDR2 FQGNSA. CDR3 sequence: CASSLARDNSGANVLTF. The DNA of the CDR3 is TGTGCCAGCAGCTTAGCCCGAGACAACTCTGGGGCCAACGTCCTGACTTTC. The full variable domain, its missing parts supplied by reference TRBV7-2 and TRBJ2-6, is GAGVSQSPSNKVTEKGKDVELRCDPISGHTALYWYRQSLGQGLEFLIYFQGNSAPDKSGLPSDRFSAERTGGSVSTLTIQRTQQEDSAVYLCASSLARDNSGANVLTFGAGSRLTVL.

The rearrangement joins TRBV2 to TRBJ2-7, with 12 bases fitting TRBD1. The CDR3 has 15 amino acids. Germline trimming cut 3 bases from V and 2 bases from J; bases unmatched to any gene: 2. The germline V gene encodes CDR1 SNHLY and CDR2 FYNNEI. CDR3 protein: CASSDGTGGPYEQYF. The CDR3 nucleotides read TGTGCCAGCAGTGATGGGACAGGGGGCCCCTACGAGCAGTACTTC.

V usage is TRBV6-5 and J usage is TRBJ1-5; D remains ambiguous. The CDR3 totals 13 residues. With 6 bases removed from V and 4 bases from J, the gap between germline ends came to 10 bases. CDR1 is MNHEY, CDR2 SVGAGI, per germline. This CDR3 reads CASSSERNQPQHF. Written as DNA, the CDR3 is TGTGCCAGCAGCTCGGAACGAAATCAGCCCCAGCATTTT.

The J gene is TRBJ1-3, the V gene TRBV9, with 7 positions matching TRBD1. Germline V gene lookup returns CDR1 SGDLS and CDR2 YYNGEE. The CDR3 has 17 residues. V lost 4 bases, J lost 0 bases, and 10 bases stayed unmatched. The CDR3: CASSSTGTSNSGNTIYF. In nucleotides, the CDR3 is TGTGCCAGCAGCTCGACAGGGACATCTAACTCTGGAAACACCATATATTTT.

The chain combines TRBV4-1 with TRBJ2-7; D gene unclear. Germline assignment: CDR1 MGHRA and CDR2 YSYEKL. Trimming removed 1 base at V and 3 bases at J, with 13 bases between. The CDR3 is 15 amino acids. CDR3 sequence reads: CASSQGSVAFYEQYF. CDR3 sequence (DNA): TGCGCCAGCAGCCAAGGGAGCGTGGCCTTCTACGAGCAGTACTTC.

This clone was counted between two and nine times. The chain uses TRBV23-1 and TRBJ1-1; maybe TRBD1 (6 bases). TRBV23-1 is an open reading frame whose function is uncertain. The CDR3 is 17 residues long. V lost 4 bases to trimming and J lost 8 bases, with 26 bases between them. CDR3 in DNA: TGCGCCAGCAGTCTTCTCTCTTCTGCGACAGGTAGCTTCGAAGCTTTCTTT. It is translated as CASSLLSSATGSFEAFF.

The chain recombines TRBV29-1 with TRBJ2-7, with 9 bases fitting TRBD1. The CDR3 is 14 residues long. CDR1 and CDR2 (germline): SQVTM, ANQGSEA. V lost 1 base, J lost 2 bases, and 3 bases stayed unmatched. This CDR3 reads CSVEAGTGTYEQYF. The DNA for the CDR3 is TGCAGCGTTGAAGCCGGGACAGGGACCTACGAGCAGTACTTC.

The V gene is TRBV14, the J gene TRBJ1-2; the match to TRBD1 covers 8 bases. This CDR3 contains 23 residues. Per the germline V gene, CDR1 is SGHDN and CDR2 is FVKESK. The V and J ends lost 0 bases and 1 base, in that order; junction bases with no gene match: 25. The CDR3 DNA reads TGTGCCAGCAGCCAAGAGGAGGTTGGCAGGGGGCGCAGAGACAACCACCTTAACTATGGCTACACCTTC. Its protein is CASSQEEVGRGRRDNHLNYGYTF.

The chain has TRBV18 and TRBJ1-2; D remains ambiguous. Germline CDR1 is KGHSH and CDR2 is LQKENI. This CDR3 region has 13 residues. V was clipped by 3 bases and J by 5 bases, with 10 bases between them. CDR3 amino acids: CASSPQNEYGYTF. CDR3 nucleotides: TGTGCCAGCTCACCGCAGAACGAATATGGCTACACCTTC.